This T cell receptor beta chain was observed in a study of blood T cell repertoires in COVID-19. Study-level background: From the United States, Italy and Spain came samples of acute and convalescent COVID-19. PBMCs, B-cell-depleted T cells, or T cells provided the cDNA or gDNA that made up the material.

V dropped 5 bases and J dropped 4 bases, with 17 bases sitting between them. The CDR3 contains 15 residues. Germline CDR1 reads SGHTA; CDR2 reads FQGNSA. In the study's own analysis: By means of reference gene primer amplification, nucleated cell counts were estimated. Clones were read by immunoSEQ multiplex PCR, and TCRdb kept only the in-frame ones, dropping some. V, J and clone size are those of that table, while D and trimming were read from the DNA. The top ten hold roughly 0.69% of the sample, which has hundreds of thousands of clones, roughly nine tenths seen once. Specimen: peripheral blood. The chain employs TRBV7-2 and TRBJ1-2, with unresolved D. The sequence derives from a man between 40 and 49 years old with acute or convalescent COVID-19. The CDR3 region has the DNA TGTGCCAGCAGCCTTCTGGGCCTCGCGGGCTATGGCTACACCTTC. Its protein is CASSLLGLAGYGYTF. Full variable domain (remainder filled in from reference TRBV7-2 and TRBJ1-2): GAGVSQSPSNKVTEKGKDVELRCDPISGHTALYWYRQSLGQGLEFLIYFQGNSAPDKSGLPSDRFSAERTGGSVSTLTIQRTQQEDSAVYLCASSLLGLAGYGYTFGSGTRLTVV.